This TCR beta chain was documented in a study of shared clonotypes between healthy human individuals. V was cut by 4 bases and J by 1 base, with 7 bases left in between. Germline V gives CDR1 SGHTA, CDR2 FQGNSA. The CDR3 runs to 13 residues. For each subset, genomic DNA was distributed in equal portions over several immunoSEQ plates. The assay was immunoSEQ multiplex PCR, and TCRdb's table has in-frame clones only and misses some. Of 550,000 to 700,000 clones listed, roughly 73% were seen once; the top ten hold around 1.8%. Remarks on this clone: Its antigen is not identified.

Study-level findings and limits: Naive CD4 clonotypes were shared across a handful of donors at roughly 5.3%.

Donors comprised only Caucasian adults living in Nashville, Tennessee. Naive CD4+ cells were CD45RA-selected; the remaining cells were memory. This sequence was found in a woman under 40 in good health. The sequencing sample was made of memory CD4+ T cells sorted from blood. Subset defined: CD45RA-negative fraction. The chain couples TRBV7-2 to TRBJ1-1; D unclear. The CDR3 DNA is TGTGCCAGCAGCTCCCATCCGAACACTGAAGCTTTCTTT. Amino acids: CASSSHPNTEAFF.